This TCR beta chain was recorded in a study of neurological immune-mediated disorders. TCRdb passed the 5' RACE reads through MiXCR, listing each CDR3 protein once. This sample has roughly 25,000 distinct CDR3 sequences, with roughly 7% found just once. This clonotype was recorded many times. V lost 2 bases to trimming and J lost 4 bases; unmatched junction nucleotides: 5. Germline CDR1 and CDR2: DFQATT and SNEGSKA (reference sequence). The CDR3 has 16 residues. This TCR was recovered from a woman aged 40 to 49 in good health. This sequence joins TRBV20-1 and TRBJ2-1; 13 bases are a match to TRBD2. Sequenced: PBMCs. CDR3 amino acids: CSARSRTSGSYNEQFF. In DNA, the CDR3 is TGCAGTGCTAGATCTCGGACTAGCGGGAGTTACAATGAGCAGTTCTTC.